This TCR beta chain emerged from a study of vaccination and CD4 T cells after COVID-19. Study background: Six males and four females constituted the convalescent cohort, two of whom were Hispanic.

Germline assignment: CDR1 SSHAT and CDR2 FNYEAQ (reference sequence). This CDR3 comprises 14 residues. V lost 1 base and J lost 4, with 7 bases in between. With the Oncomine TCR Beta short-read assay, DNA from cultured CD4+ T cells was sequenced. Each CDR3 protein is one row after TCRdb ran MiXCR on the PCR reads. The sample yields approximately 13,000 distinct CDR3 sequences, roughly 29% seen once. A note on this clonotype: Antigen specificity is unknown. Without the conserved terminal phenylalanine or tryptophan, this CDR3 likely stems from a read error.

Treatment meaning: approximately nine-day PBMC culture with coronavirus spike peptide pools or control peptides (ViraFEST assay). V and J are TRBV7-7 and TRBJ2-2; D unresolved. This sequence originates from a human donor who received a COVID-19 vaccine. The sequences come from CD4+ T cells from blood, cultured in vitro, collected before SARS-CoV-2 vaccination. CDR3: CASSLDRSTGELFL. The CDR3 region has the DNA TGTGCCAGCAGCTTAGATAGGTCCACCGGGGAGCTGTTTCTT.